The table lists the clone carrying this T cell receptor beta chain with many counts. No antigen is known for it. The entry originates in a study of neurological immune-mediated disorders. Study overall: Multiple sclerosis patients (n of about 34) included around 30 with relapsing-remitting and 3 with secondary progressive disease.

Germline V gene lookup returns CDR1 DFQATT and CDR2 SNEGSKA (reference sequence). This CDR3 is built from 19 residues. V dropped 0 bases and J dropped 0 bases, with 21 bases sitting between them. The team produced cDNA through 5'RACE using 10-nucleotide random UMIs. TCRdb fed the 5' RACE reads into MiXCR, producing one record per CDR3 protein. The sample has about 62,000 distinct CDR3 sequences; about 4% are singletons. Study-level points and caveats: The absence of any CDR3 amino acid sequence shared by expanded clones across subjects suggests that repertoires were private in all groups. When grouped phylogenetically, the repertoires of 18 of the 34 multiple sclerosis patients fell together in one related-CDR3 cluster, which is a possible signature.

This rearrangement joins TRBV20-1 to TRBJ1-5; the D is unclear. The specimen sequenced was PBMCs. The TCR was taken from a woman in her 50s with multiple sclerosis. CDR3 sequence: CSARDPSTSIHYSNQPQHF. CDR3 DNA sequence: TGCAGTGCTAGAGATCCCTCGACATCTATTCATTATAGCAATCAGCCCCAGCATTTT.